This T cell receptor beta chain was sequenced during a study of PD-L1 blockade in urothelial cancer. Study overall: Males with urothelial cancer arising in the bladder constituted about 90% of the roughly 30 patients.

As concerns this clone: Its antigen is unidentified.

Sequenced by immunoSEQ multiplex PCR; TCRdb stores in-frame clones only, minus some. The profile shows 40,000 or so clones, less than 90% of them singletons. V lost 0 bases and J 2 bases, leaving 10 bases between the germline ends. Germline CDR1 is MGHDK and CDR2 is SYGVNS. There are 15 residues in the CDR3. Study conclusions and caveats: Better survival was predicted when blood TCR clonality before treatment fell below the median.

Time point of the sample: peripheral blood 6 weeks after treatment start. Each patient gave between 1 and 8 samples, pretreatment and on-treatment. This sequence was found in a man in his sixties with urothelial cancer. This sample comprised PBMCs, obtained around atezolizumab (anti-PD-L1) treatment. This rearrangement joins TRBV25-1 to TRBJ2-5, with D possibly being TRBD1 (5 bases). CDR3 DNA: TGTGCCAGCAGTGAATATAGGGGTGAACAAGAGACCCAGTACTTC. Translated: CASSEYRGEQETQYF. Supplemented by reference TRBV25-1 and TRBJ2-5, the full variable domain reads EADIYQTPRYLVIGTGKKITLECSQTMGHDKMYWYQQDPGMELHLIHYSYGVNSTEKGDLSSESTVSRIRTEHFPLTLESARPSHTSQYLCASSEYRGEQETQYFGPGTRLLVL.